The 30 T cell receptor beta chains below come from one sample, sequenced in a study of human T cells and chemical hapten exposure (TCRdb year 2021). Receptor amplification or capture employed RACE. The instrument was a NextSeq 500. Clones were called with MiXCR by TCRdb after fastp trimmed the public reads at Q25, and only in-frame beta chains were retained. Identical CDR3 proteins give one entry, which carries the most common genes and DNA. The sample table contains some 300,000 distinct CDR3 sequences; only one count was recorded for 5.5% of them. About 8.7% of the sample lies in the top ten. What the time point label conveys for this sample: pre-sensitization, week 0. Read against the paper, the sample's treatment or condition label means: therapeutic diphenylcyclopropenone sensitization with weekly scalp DPC. This specimen was whole blood, taken in connection with sensitization to the hapten diphenylcyclopropenone (DPC). Receptors originate from a woman aged 18 to 35 with alopecia areata. Some clones in this sample may be carry-over from other donors' samples.

The chain couples TRBV24-1 to TRBJ1-2; D gene uncertain. Trimming pared 4 bases from V and 2 bases from J, leaving 7 bases between. Germline V gives CDR1 KGHDR, CDR2 SFDVKD. CDR3 size: 13 residues. CDR3 region: CATSDSENYGYTF. CDR3 nucleotide sequence: TGTGCCACCAGTGACTCAGAAAACTATGGCTACACCTTC.

As for this clonotype: Relative to the germline gene, one junction end is altered; a read error may explain this. For the CDR3, the DNA is TGTACCAGCAGTTCCCCGACGAACAATGAGCAGTTCTTC. Protein: CTSSSPTNNEQFF. J is TRBJ2-1 and V is TRBV6-2 or TRBV6-3; D gene uncertain. The CDR3 runs 13 residues. The germline CDR1 and CDR2 sequences are MNHEY and SVGEGT.

A word on this clonotype: A much larger clone sits a single nucleotide away, making a read error possible. The V call is TRBV12-5, the J call TRBJ1-1, with D perhaps matching TRBD1 (5 bases). The V gene's germline CDR1 is LGHNT and CDR2 FRNRAP. This CDR3 is 14 amino acids long. The CDR3 DNA reads as TGTGCTAGTGGTATCGGACAATCGAACACTGTAGCTTTCTTT. Amino acid sequence: CASGIGQSNTVAFF.

This clonotype was seen more than once but under ten times. The chain employs TRBV6-6 and TRBJ1-5; tentatively, D is TRBD1 (6 bases). The V gene lost 6 bases and the J gene lost 6 bases, with 21 bases spanning the gap. The germline CDR1 and CDR2 sequences are MNHNY and SVGAGI (reference sequence). The CDR3 runs 16 residues. CDR3 sequence: CASSPRADRIGQPQHF. In nucleotides, the CDR3 is TGTGCCAGCAGCCCCCGGGCCGACAGGATCGGTCAGCCCCAGCATTTT.

The chain carries TRBV7-2 and TRBJ1-2; possible D gene TRBD1, 5 bases. The length of the CDR3 is 15 residues. In germline, CDR1 is SGHTA, CDR2 FQGNSA. The germline V and J ends were trimmed by 1 base and 0 bases, with 9 bases remaining between them. CDR3: CASSLERGPNYGYTF. CDR3 coding DNA: TGTGCCAGCAGCTTAGAACGGGGACCTAACTATGGCTACACCTTC.

In this sample, this clonotype turned up many times. The rearrangement links TRBV20-1 to TRBJ2-2; the D is unclear. The V end lost 1 base, the J end lost 1 base, and 4 bases lay between the germline ends. This CDR3 is built from 13 residues. Germline loops: CDR1 DFQATT, CDR2 SNEGSKA (reference sequence). The CDR3 loop reads CSARGQNTGELFF. CDR3 nucleotide sequence: TGCAGTGCTAGAGGTCAGAACACCGGGGAGCTGTTTTTT.

This clonotype was recorded at least ten times. The chain has TRBV5-5 and TRBJ1-1; TRBD1 aligns across 11 bases. This CDR3 is 14 amino acids long. V gave up 5 bases and J gave up 4 bases; unmatched junction bases: 4. Germline CDR1 SGHKS, CDR2 YYEKEE (reference sequence). CDR3 in DNA: TGTGCCAGCAGGGGAGGGACAGGGGGCACTGAAGCTTTCTTT. Translated, it gives CASRGGTGGTEAFF. Variable domain in full (rest from reference TRBV5-5 and TRBJ1-1): DAGVTQSPTHLIKTRGQQVTLRCSPISGHKSVSWYQQVLGQGPQFIFQYYEKEERGRGNFPDRFSARQFPNYSSELNVNALLLGDSALYLCASRGGTGGTEAFFGQGTRLTVV.

The chain links TRBV2 to TRBJ1-5, with TRBD1 identical over 7 bases. Germline CDR1 is SNHLY and CDR2 is FYNNEI. The J segment lost 6 bases and the V segment lost 5 bases, leaving 4 bases of the junction unmatched. The CDR3 covers 13 residues. CDR3 region: CASSNRGVQPQHF. The DNA for the CDR3 is TGTGCCAGCAGTAACAGGGGAGTTCAGCCCCAGCATTTT.

This clonotype has ten or more counts. This chain links TRBV6-5 with TRBJ1-3, with 7 bases fitting TRBD1. The J segment lost 3 bases and the V segment lost 3 bases, leaving 5 bases of the junction unmatched. The germline V gene has CDR1 MNHEY and CDR2 SVGAGI. The CDR3 runs 15 residues. The CDR3: CASSYWGTDGNTIYF. Written as DNA, the CDR3 is TGTGCCAGCAGTTATTGGGGGACAGATGGAAACACCATATATTTT.

This clonotype was recorded a few times. The chain couples TRBV20-1 to TRBJ1-5, with 12 bases aligning to TRBD1. Germline trimming cut 2 bases from V and 6 bases from J; bases unmatched to any gene: 5. The CDR3 length is 15 residues. Germline V CDR1 and CDR2: DFQATT, SNEGSKA (reference sequence). The CDR3 sequence is CSARRDRGLSQPQHF. The CDR3 DNA reads TGCAGTGCTAGAAGGGACAGGGGGCTGAGTCAGCCCCAGCATTTT.

This clonotype has just a few counts. The V gene is TRBV6-6, the J gene TRBJ2-2; the D gene is possibly TRBD2 (7 bases). V lost 6 bases and J lost 3, with 17 bases in between. This CDR3 is built from 16 residues. The germline CDR1 and CDR2 sequences are MNHNY and SVGAGI (reference sequence). The CDR3 loop is CASSQPRGADTGELFF. DNA of the CDR3: TGTGCCAGCAGCCAACCCCGGGGGGCGGACACCGGGGAGCTGTTTTTT.

This clonotype showed up many times. CDR3 residues: CASSRGSSRGSPLHF. DNA for the CDR3: TGCGCCAGCAGCCGAGGATCAAGTAGGGGTTCACCCCTCCACTTT. The chain links TRBV4-3 to TRBJ1-6, with TRBD1 as a possible D gene (5 bases). The germline CDR1 and CDR2 sequences are LGHNA and YSLEER. Deletions cut 4 bases from V and 9 bases from J, with 16 bases between. There are 15 residues in the CDR3.

This clonotype was detected a few times. This chain uses TRBV7-9 with TRBJ2-3; tentative D call: TRBD1 (5 bases). The CDR3 length is 15 residues. Between the trimmed V and J ends, which lost 4 bases and 0 bases, there was a span of 11 bases. CDR1 and CDR2 from the germline V gene are SEHNR and FQNEAQ (reference sequence). In DNA form, the CDR3 reads TGTGCCAGCAGCTCCAGGGTGGCGAGCACAGATACGCAGTATTTT. This gives the protein CASSSRVASTDTQYF.

This rearrangement joins TRBV24-1 to TRBJ2-3, with TRBD1 matching over 7 bases. This CDR3 is built from 16 residues. Germline trimming cut 0 bases from V and 5 bases from J; bases unmatched to any gene: 7. Germline CDR1 is KGHDR and CDR2 is SFDVKD. The CDR3 nucleotides are TGTGCCACCAGTGATTTGCGGGACAGCGCCGGAGATACGCAGTATTTT. Protein sequence: CATSDLRDSAGDTQYF.

The table lists this clonotype with many counts. V is TRBV2 and J is TRBJ2-2; D uncertain. Germline V gives CDR1 SNHLY, CDR2 FYNNEI. Trimming took off 1 base at V and 1 base at J, with 4 bases between the two ends. The CDR3 has 14 residues. The CDR3 here is CASSEVRNTGELFF. The DNA for the CDR3 is TGTGCCAGCAGTGAAGTCAGGAACACCGGGGAGCTGTTTTTT. The variable domain in full, with the rest retrieved from reference TRBV2 and TRBJ2-2, is EPEVTQTPSHQVTQMGQEVILRCVPISNHLYFYWYRQILGQKVEFLVSFYNNEISEKSEIFDDQFSVERPDGSNFTLKIRSTKLEDSAMYFCASSEVRNTGELFFGEGSRLTVL.

This clonotype was found many times. This sequence joins TRBV12-3 or TRBV12-4 and TRBJ2-5; 7 bases are a match to TRBD2. The CDR3 extends over 16 amino acids. V lost 0 bases and J lost 1; bases outside the gene matches: 5. CDR3 protein: CASSLARGDGQETQYF. For the CDR3, the DNA is TGTGCCAGCAGTTTAGCTCGGGGGGACGGCCAAGAGACCCAGTACTTC.

This clonotype was counted ten times or more. V and J are TRBV6-5 and TRBJ2-7; 7 nucleotides line up with TRBD1. V lost 0 bases to trimming and J lost 3 bases; unmatched junction nucleotides: 5. The CDR3 length is 15 residues. CDR1 and CDR2 (germline): MNHEY, SVGAGI. CDR3 amino acids: CASSYSLAGGYEQYF. CDR3 DNA sequence: TGTGCCAGCAGTTACTCCCTGGCAGGGGGCTACGAGCAGTACTTC.

The chain joins TRBV29-1 to TRBJ1-2; TRBD1 might be the D (5 bases). The CDR3 spans 14 residues. Trimming stripped 2 bases from V and 4 bases from J, with 14 bases between. Germline values: CDR1 SQVTM, CDR2 ANQGSEA. The CDR3 DNA reads TGCAGCGTTGAACATAGGGGTCCGGCCTATGGCTACACCTTC. Its protein is CSVEHRGPAYGYTF.

This chain connects TRBV4-1 to TRBJ1-4; D remains ambiguous. Germline assignment: CDR1 MGHRA and CDR2 YSYEKL. The V end lost 1 base, the J end lost 2 bases, and 8 bases lay between the germline ends. The CDR3 covers 15 residues. The CDR3 spells CASSQGAGTNEKLFF. CDR3 nucleotide sequence: TGCGCCAGCAGCCAAGGGGCAGGCACTAATGAAAAACTGTTTTTT.

There are a few counts of this clonotype. The chain uses TRBV6-5 and TRBJ2-7, with D perhaps given as TRBD1 or TRBD2 (5 bases each). The ends were cut back, 5 bases at V and 1 base at J, with 9 bases in the middle. In germline, CDR1 is MNHEY, CDR2 SVGAGI. This CDR3 has 13 amino acids. The DNA for the CDR3 is TGTGCCAGCAGTATGGGGGTATCCTACGAGCAGTACTTC. Its translation: CASSMGVSYEQYF.

There are many counts of this clonotype. The chain joins TRBV20-1 to TRBJ1-5; 10 bases agree with TRBD1. CDR3 length: 16 residues. V was pared by 0 bases and J by 5 bases, with 7 bases of the junction left unmatched. Germline V gives CDR1 DFQATT, CDR2 SNEGSKA (reference sequence). CDR3 coding DNA: TGCAGTGCTAGAGATGGGAGACAGGGGGCTGATCAGCCCCAGCATTTT. Translating gives CSARDGRQGADQPQHF.

The sample holds a few counts of this clonotype. CDR3 nucleotide sequence: TGCGCCAGCAGCCAAGGGGTGACCGGGACAGTCTCCTACGAGCAGTACTTC. This encodes CASSQGVTGTVSYEQYF. This rearrangement joins TRBV4-3 to TRBJ2-7, with TRBD1 identical over 7 bases. The length of the CDR3 is 17 residues. The germline V gene has CDR1 LGHNA and CDR2 YSLEER. The V segment lost 1 base and the J segment 0 bases; nucleotides outside the gene matches: 9.

The chain employs TRBV6-2 or TRBV6-3 and TRBJ1-2, with D possibly being TRBD1 (5 bases). The CDR3 length is 13 residues. V was trimmed by 6 bases and J by 10 bases, leaving 18 bases between them. Per the germline V gene, CDR1 is MNHEY and CDR2 is SVGEGT. CDR3 protein: CASSTRPMGPYTF. The CDR3 DNA follows: TGTGCCAGCAGCACCCGCCCCATGGGACCCTACACCTTC.

This clonotype was observed many times. This chain connects TRBV19 to TRBJ2-7; 8 nucleotides agree with TRBD2. CDR1 and CDR2 from the germline V gene are LNHDA and SQIVND (reference sequence). Germline trimming cut 4 bases from V and 3 bases from J; bases unmatched to any gene: 8. The CDR3 is made up of 15 amino acids. DNA of the CDR3: TGTGCCAGTAGTACCGGACTAGCTACAGTCTACGAGCAGTACTTC. The encoded protein is CASSTGLATVYEQYF.

The gene calls are TRBV2 and TRBJ2-3, with D tentatively TRBD1 or TRBD2 (5 bases each). The CDR3 totals 13 residues. The V end was cut by 4 bases, the J end by 4 bases, with 9 bases between. Germline V gene sequence: CDR1 SNHLY, CDR2 FYNNEI. The CDR3 DNA is TGTGCCAGCAGTGGGGACGTGGCAGATACGCAGTATTTT. Protein: CASSGDVADTQYF.

This clonotype was counted only a few times. The chain links TRBV12-3 or TRBV12-4 to TRBJ2-3, with D unresolved. V lost 7 bases to trimming and J lost 4 bases, with 12 bases between them. The CDR3 is 13 amino acids. The CDR3 loop reads CASNRVAADTQYF. In DNA, the CDR3 is TGTGCCAGCAACCGGGTAGCCGCAGATACGCAGTATTTT.

J is TRBJ1-2 and V is TRBV20-1; TRBD1 is a possible D gene (6 bases). V was pared by 6 bases and J by 3 bases, with 14 bases between. The V gene's germline CDR1 is DFQATT and CDR2 SNEGSKA (reference sequence). This CDR3 is 13 amino acids long. Here the CDR3 DNA reads TGCAGTGCCGGGACAACCAGAGACTATGGCTACACCTTC. Amino acids: CSAGTTRDYGYTF.

This clonotype was seen at least ten times. The chain joins TRBV29-1 to TRBJ2-3, with 8 bases aligning to TRBD2. The CDR3 loop spans 14 amino acids. Germline-derived CDR1 and CDR2 are SQVTM and ANQGSEA. The CDR3 DNA sequence: TGCAGTTGGGGGACTAGAGGGGGTGCAGATACGCAGTATTTT. This gives the protein CSWGTRGGADTQYF.

This clonotype was counted only a few times. An end of the junction does not agree with germline; a read error may underlie this. The V gene is TRBV25-1, the J gene TRBJ2-1; 9 bases align to TRBD2. Germline CDR1 MGHDK, CDR2 SYGVNS. The CDR3 is 13 residues long. The CDR3 protein is CASSEGGGAERAF. The CDR3 DNA reads TGTGCCAGCAGTGAAGGCGGGGGGGCCGAGAGGGCCTTC.

The table lists this clonotype with many counts. The J gene is TRBJ1-5, the V gene TRBV6-5; no reliable D call. The CDR3 runs 13 residues. The V gene's germline CDR1 is MNHEY and CDR2 SVGAGI. Trimming stripped 10 bases from V and 6 bases from J, with 16 bases between. CDR3 DNA: TGTGCCACAGGCGGGTACACGGGTCAGCCCCAGCATTTT. Translating gives CATGGYTGQPQHF.